This T cell receptor beta chain emerged from a study of cytomegalovirus exposure and HLA in healthy donors. In regard to this clone: The antigen is unknown.

Notes on the study in general: Cytomegalovirus-associated TCR beta chains were listed, numbering around 150. Per published accounts, TCR beta sequences correctly predicted the HLA-A and HLA-B alleles of most subjects.

Primers for the PCR totalled 60 Vbeta and 13 Jbeta. The data were produced by immunoSEQ multiplex PCR, yet TCRdb's version contains in-frame clones alone and is incomplete. The sample lists about 160,000 clones; around 83% were seen once. The CDR3 is made up of 17 amino acids. Germline CDR1 SGHRS, CDR2 YFSETQ. The junction had 18 bases not matched to a gene; V was cut back by 0 bases and J by 11 bases. The chain couples TRBV5-1 to TRBJ1-1, with 8 bases aligning to TRBD1. The specimen was PBMCs. The clonotype comes from a man aged 45 to 65 in good health and CMV-seropositive. In nucleotides, the CDR3 is TGCGCCAGCAGCTTGGCTTTAGGGACAGGATTATCCGGGAACGCTTTCTTT. Translated: CASSLALGTGLSGNAFF. Combining the CDR3 with reference TRBV5-1 and TRBJ1-1 gives the whole variable domain KAGVTQTPRYLIKTRGQQVTLSCSPISGHRSVSWYQQTPGQGLQFLFEYFSETQRNKGNFPGRFSGRQFSNSRSEMNVSTLELGDSALYLCASSLALGTGLSGNAFFGQGTRLTVV.